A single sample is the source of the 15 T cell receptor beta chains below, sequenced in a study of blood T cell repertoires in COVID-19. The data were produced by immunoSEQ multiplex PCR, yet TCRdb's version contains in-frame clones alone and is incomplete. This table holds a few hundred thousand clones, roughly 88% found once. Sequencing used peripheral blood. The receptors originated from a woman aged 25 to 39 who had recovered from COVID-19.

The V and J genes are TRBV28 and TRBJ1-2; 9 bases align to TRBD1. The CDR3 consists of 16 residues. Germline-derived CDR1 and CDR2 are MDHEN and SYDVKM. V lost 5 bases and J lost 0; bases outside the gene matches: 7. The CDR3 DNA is TGTGCCAGCAGTGTATATCGGGACAGGGCTAACTATGGCTACACCTTC. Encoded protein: CASSVYRDRANYGYTF.

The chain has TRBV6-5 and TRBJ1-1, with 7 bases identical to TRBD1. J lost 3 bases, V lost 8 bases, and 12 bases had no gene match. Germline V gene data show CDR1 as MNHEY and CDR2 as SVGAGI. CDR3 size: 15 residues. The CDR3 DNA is TGTGCCAGCGCTGACACAGGGGCTGCGGACACTGAAGCTTTCTTT. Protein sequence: CASADTGAADTEAFF.

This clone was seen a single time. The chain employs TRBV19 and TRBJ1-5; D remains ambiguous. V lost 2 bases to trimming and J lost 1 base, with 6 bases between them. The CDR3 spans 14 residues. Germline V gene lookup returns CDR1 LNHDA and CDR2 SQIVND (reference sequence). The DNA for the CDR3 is TGTGCCAGTAGTATACACGGGAGCAATCAGCCCCAGCATTTT. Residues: CASSIHGSNQPQHF.

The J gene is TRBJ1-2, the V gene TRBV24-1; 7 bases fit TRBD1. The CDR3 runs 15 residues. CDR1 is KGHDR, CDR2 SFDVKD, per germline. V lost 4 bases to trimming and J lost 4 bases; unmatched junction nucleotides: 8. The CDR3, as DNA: TGTGCCACCAGTGACTTTGGACAGGTCGGCTATGGCTACACCTTC. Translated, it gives CATSDFGQVGYGYTF.

CDR3 coding DNA: TGTGCCACCAGTGATTTGCAGACGGGGGGTGCCGGGGAGCTGTTTTTT. It translates to CATSDLQTGGAGELFF. The chain joins TRBV24-1 to TRBJ2-2, with TRBD2 identical over 7 bases. From germline, CDR1 is KGHDR and CDR2 SFDVKD. The CDR3 length is 16 residues. V trimming: 0 bases; J trimming: 6 bases; junction bases outside the gene matches: 6.

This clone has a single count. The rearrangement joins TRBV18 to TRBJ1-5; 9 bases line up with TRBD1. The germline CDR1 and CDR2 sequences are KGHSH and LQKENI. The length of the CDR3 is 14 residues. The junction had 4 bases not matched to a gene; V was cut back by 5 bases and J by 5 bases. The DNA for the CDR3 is TGTGCCAGCTCAGAACAGGGGGCCGATCAGCCCCAGCATTTT. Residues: CASSEQGADQPQHF.

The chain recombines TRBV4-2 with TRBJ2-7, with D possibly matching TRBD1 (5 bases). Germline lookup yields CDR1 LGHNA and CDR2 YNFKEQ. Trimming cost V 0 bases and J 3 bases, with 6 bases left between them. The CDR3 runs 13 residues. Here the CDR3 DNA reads TGTGCCAGCAGCCAAGATCAGGGCTACGAGCAGTACTTC. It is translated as CASSQDQGYEQYF.

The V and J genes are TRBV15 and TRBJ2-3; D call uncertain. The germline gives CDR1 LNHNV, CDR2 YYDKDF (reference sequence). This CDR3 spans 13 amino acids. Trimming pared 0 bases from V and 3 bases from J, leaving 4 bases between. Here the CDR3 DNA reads TGTGCCACCAGCAGAGATTCGACAGATACGCAGTATTTT. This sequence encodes CATSRDSTDTQYF. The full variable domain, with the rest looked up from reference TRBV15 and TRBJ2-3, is DAMVIQNPRYQVTQFGKPVTLSCSQTLNHNVMYWYQQKSSQAPKLLFHYYDKDFNNEADTPDNFQSRRPNTSFCFLDIRSPGLGDTAMYLCATSRDSTDTQYFGPGTRLTVL.

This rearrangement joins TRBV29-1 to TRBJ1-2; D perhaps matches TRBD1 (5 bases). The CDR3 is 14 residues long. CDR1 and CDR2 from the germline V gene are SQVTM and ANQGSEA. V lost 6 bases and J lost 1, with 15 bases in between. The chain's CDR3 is CSVPLQEFNYGYTF. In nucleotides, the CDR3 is TGCAGCGTGCCCCTACAGGAGTTTAACTATGGCTACACCTTC.

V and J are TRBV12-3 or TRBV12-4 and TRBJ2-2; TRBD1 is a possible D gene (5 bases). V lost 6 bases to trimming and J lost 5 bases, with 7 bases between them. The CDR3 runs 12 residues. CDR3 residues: CASSQGTGELFF. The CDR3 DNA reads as TGTGCCAGCAGCCAGGGAACCGGGGAGCTGTTTTTT.

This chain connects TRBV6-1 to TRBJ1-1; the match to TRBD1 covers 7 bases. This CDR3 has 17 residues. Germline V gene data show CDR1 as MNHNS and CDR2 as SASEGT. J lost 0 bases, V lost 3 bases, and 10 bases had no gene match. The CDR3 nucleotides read TGTGCCAGCAGTGAGGACAGGTGGAGTACAGTGAACACTGAAGCTTTCTTT. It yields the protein CASSEDRWSTVNTEAFF.

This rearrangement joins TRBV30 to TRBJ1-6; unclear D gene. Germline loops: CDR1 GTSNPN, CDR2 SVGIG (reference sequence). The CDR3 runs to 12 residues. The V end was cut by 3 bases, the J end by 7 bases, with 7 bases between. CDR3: CAWSRLNSPLHF. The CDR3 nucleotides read TGTGCCTGGAGCCGGTTAAATTCACCCCTCCACTTT.

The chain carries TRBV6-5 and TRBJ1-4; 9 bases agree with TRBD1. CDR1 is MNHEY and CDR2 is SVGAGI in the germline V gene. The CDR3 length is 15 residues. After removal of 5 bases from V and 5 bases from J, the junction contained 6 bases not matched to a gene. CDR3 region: CASSTGQGRNEKLFF. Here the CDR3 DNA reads TGTGCCAGCAGTACCGGACAGGGGAGAAATGAAAAACTGTTTTTT.

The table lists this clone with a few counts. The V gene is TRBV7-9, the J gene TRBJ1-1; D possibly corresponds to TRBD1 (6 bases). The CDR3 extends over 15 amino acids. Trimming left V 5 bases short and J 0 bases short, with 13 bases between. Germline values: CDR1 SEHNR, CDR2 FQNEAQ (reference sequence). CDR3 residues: CASSQTGAMNTEAFF. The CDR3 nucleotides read TGTGCCAGCAGCCAGACAGGCGCCATGAACACTGAAGCTTTCTTT.

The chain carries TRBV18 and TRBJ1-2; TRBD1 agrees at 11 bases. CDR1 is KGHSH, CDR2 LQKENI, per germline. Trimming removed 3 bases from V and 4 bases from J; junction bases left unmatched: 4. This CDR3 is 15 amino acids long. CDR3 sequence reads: CASSPMDRGLYGYTF. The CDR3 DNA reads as TGTGCCAGCTCACCGATGGACAGGGGGCTCTATGGCTACACCTTC.